A selection of T cell receptor beta chains follows, all from one sample in a study of beta chain features in type 1 diabetes. Data came from immunoSEQ multiplex PCR; TCRdb stores just in-frame clones and leaves some out. Among 60,000 or so clones listed, roughly half were seen once. Sequencing was performed on Tregs from blood. The receptor source for this set is a woman between 40 and 50 years old with type 1 diabetes. Each CDR3 is given with its conserved first and last residue. The D gene is left open where the match is weak. Clone size appears in some rows only: once, few, many, or a class for an expanded clone.

size: many
D: .
J: TRBJ1-1
V: TRBV5-6
CDR3: CASSLLVNTEAFF
DNA: TGTGCCAGCAGCTTGTTAGTGAACACTGAAGCTTTCTTT

size: .
D: TRBD1
J: TRBJ1-1
V: TRBV6-1
CDR3: CASSMDRAIDTEAFF
DNA: TGTGCCAGCAGTATGGACAGGGCTATTGACACTGAAGCTTTCTTT

size: few
D: .
J: TRBJ2-2
V: TRBV19
CDR3: CASMGVEASATGELFF
DNA: TGTGCCAGTATGGGGGTAGAGGCTAGCGCCACCGGGGAGCTGTTTTTT

size: few
D: TRBD2
J: TRBJ2-7
V: TRBV4-1
CDR3: CASSPWEGPAVNEQYF
DNA: TGCGCCAGCTCCCCTTGGGAGGGGCCTGCGGTTAACGAGCAGTACTTC

size: few
D: TRBD2
J: TRBJ2-7
V: TRBV5-1
CDR3: CASSLAGGSYEQYF
DNA: TGCGCCAGCAGCTTAGCGGGAGGATCGTACGAGCAGTACTTC

size: .
D: TRBD1
J: TRBJ2-3
V: TRBV29-1
CDR3: CSVERDRSTDTQYF
DNA: TGCAGCGTTGAAAGGGACAGAAGCACAGATACGCAGTATTTT

size: .
D: .
J: TRBJ2-5
V: TRBV11-2
CDR3: CASSPWTKEETQYF
DNA: TGTGCCAGCAGCCCGTGGACAAAGGAGGAGACCCAGTACTTC

size: few
D: .
J: TRBJ1-1
V: TRBV5-4
CDR3: CASSYPNDYTEAFF
DNA: TGTGCCAGCAGCTATCCGAACGACTACACTGAAGCTTTCTTT

size: .
D: TRBD1
J: TRBJ1-3
V: TRBV28
CDR3: CASTIQGAGNTIYF
DNA: TGTGCCAGCACTATTCAGGGGGCGGGAAACACCATATATTTT

size: .
D: .
J: TRBJ2-2
V: TRBV6-5
CDR3: CASSFNRRTGELFF
DNA: TGTGCCAGCAGTTTTAACAGGCGAACCGGGGAGCTGTTTTTT

size: few
D: .
J: TRBJ1-6
V: TRBV28
CDR3: CASSFLDKRVDSPLHF
DNA: TGTGCCAGCAGTTTCCTGGACAAAAGAGTCGACTCACCCCTCCACTTT

size: .
D: TRBD2
J: TRBJ2-1
V: TRBV18
CDR3: CASSAITSGRGGNEQFF
DNA: TGTGCCAGCTCAGCGATAACTAGCGGGAGGGGCGGCAATGAGCAGTTCTTC

size: .
D: .
J: TRBJ1-1
V: TRBV6-5
CDR3: CASTYTEDTEAFF
DNA: TGTGCCAGCACCTATACCGAGGACACTGAAGCTTTCTTT

size: .
D: TRBD1
J: TRBJ2-5
V: TRBV28
CDR3: CASSYSRDSMYQETQYF
DNA: TGTGCCAGCAGTTACAGCCGGGACAGCATGTACCAAGAGACCCAGTACTTC

size: .
D: .
J: TRBJ1-2
V: TRBV19
CDR3: CASWDTVGYTF
DNA: TGTGCCAGTTGGGACACTGTGGGCTACACCTTC

size: .
D: TRBD2
J: TRBJ2-7
V: TRBV28
CDR3: CASISGATYEQYF
DNA: TGTGCCAGTATTAGCGGGGCAACCTACGAGCAGTACTTC

size: many
D: .
J: TRBJ1-3
V: TRBV6-5
CDR3: CASRIVGGNTIYF
DNA: TGTGCCAGCAGGATTGTCGGGGGAAACACCATATATTTT

size: .
D: TRBD1
J: TRBJ1-1
V: TRBV5-1
CDR3: CASSFNRGGEGAFF
DNA: TGCGCCAGCAGCTTCAACAGGGGGGGAGAAGGAGCTTTCTTT

size: few
D: .
J: TRBJ2-2
V: TRBV6-6
CDR3: CASSDGQLSTGELFF
DNA: TGTGCCAGCAGTGACGGACAGCTAAGCACCGGGGAGCTGTTTTTT

size: .
D: .
J: TRBJ1-1
V: TRBV27
CDR3: CASSLEGGPLRVGRFEAFF
DNA: TGTGCCAGCAGTTTAGAGGGGGGCCCATTGCGGGTCGGGAGGTTTGAAGCTTTCTTT

size: .
D: TRBD1
J: TRBJ1-1
V: TRBV19
CDR3: CATRLGTGRTEAFF
DNA: TGTGCCACCAGACTCGGGACAGGGAGAACTGAAGCTTTCTTT

size: few
D: .
J: TRBJ1-1
V: TRBV5-4
CDR3: CASSLVGVKNTEAFF
DNA: TGTGCCAGCAGCTTGGTAGGGGTAAAGAACACTGAAGCTTTCTTT

size: .
D: .
J: TRBJ2-2
V: TRBV5-1
CDR3: CASSLDIVTGELFF
DNA: TGCGCCAGCAGCTTGGATATAGTGACCGGGGAGCTGTTTTTT

size: few
D: .
J: TRBJ2-1
V: TRBV29-1
CDR3: CSVESWTDNLVGQFF
DNA: TGCAGCGTTGAAAGTTGGACAGACAACTTGGTCGGGCAGTTCTTC

size: few
D: .
J: TRBJ1-2
V: TRBV28
CDR3: CASSLLFGLNYGYTF
DNA: TGTGCCAGCAGTTTACTTTTTGGACTTAACTATGGCTACACCTTC

size: .
D: .
J: TRBJ2-3
V: TRBV5-4
CDR3: CASSLGLPDTQYF
DNA: TGTGCCAGCAGCTTGGGACTTCCAGATACGCAGTATTTT

size: .
D: .
J: TRBJ1-2
V: TRBV6-5
CDR3: CASSYGGAYGYTF
DNA: TGTGCCAGCAGTTACGGGGGCGCCTATGGCTACACCTTC

size: once
D: .
J: TRBJ1-2
V: TRBV6-5
CDR3: CASSYSPDLNGYTF
DNA: TGTGCCAGCAGTTACTCCCCCGACTTGAACGGCTACACCTTC

size: few
D: TRBD1
J: TRBJ1-5
V: TRBV19
CDR3: CASSGQGGNQPQHF
DNA: TGTGCCAGTAGCGGACAGGGGGGAAATCAGCCCCAGCATTTT

size: .
D: TRBD1
J: TRBJ2-5
V: TRBV7-9
CDR3: CASSLYGGQGQETQYF
DNA: TGTGCCAGCAGCTTATATGGGGGACAGGGACAAGAGACCCAGTACTTC

size: .
D: .
J: TRBJ1-1
V: TRBV25-1
CDR3: CASSAGGVRGTEAFF
DNA: TGTGCCAGCAGTGCGGGGGGCGTGAGGGGCACTGAAGCTTTCTTT